The T cell receptor beta chain described here comes from a study of post-analysis software for immune sequencing data (dated by TCRdb to the mid-2010s). General notes on the study: Disease courses on record covered relapsing-remitting, secondary progressive and progressive-relapsing multiple sclerosis, though some patients had no subtype annotation. The patient repertoires were compared against approximately eleven previously published healthy control repertoires obtained from donors aged roughly 6 to 28 years. A subset of samples was prepared in parallel using single-end sample barcoding, then pooled and co-amplified after Illumina adapter ligation. Findings and caveats that apply to the study as a whole: The control group was slightly older than the multiple sclerosis patient group. When samples were clustered directly using the F measure, samples prepared in the same batch co-clustered strongly, which prompted a batch-effect correction. Multiple sclerosis patients had significantly lower normalized Chao1 diversity than controls, a result that suggests substantial peripheral T-cell clonal expansion. A handful of TRBV segments, including TRBV5-6, TRBV5-1 and TRBV20-1, were significantly more frequent in patients than controls.

Library method: PCR. TCRdb lists the instrument as Illumina HiSeq 2500. To reduce PCR and sequencing biases, unique molecular identifiers were built into the TCR beta cDNA libraries. Approximately 500,000 cDNA molecules were obtained per 1 to 10 million input T cells, so each molecule approximated one T cell. The patient libraries were prepared and sequenced with the same protocol used for the earlier healthy control dataset. Samples belonging to the same batch were prepared together, multiplexed and sequenced on a shared HiSeq lane. In the source study's methods: MIGEC handled the raw barcoded reads, throwing out single-read molecular identifier groups before consensus assembly and CDR3 extraction. VDJtools was used for post-analysis of the clonotype tables, with diversity normalized by down-sampling every dataset to the smallest sample size. Repertoire overlap clustering matched CDR3 amino acid but not nucleotide sequences to correct batch-related cross-sample contamination. TCRdb's own reprocessing of the public reads used fastp at Q25 and MiXCR and kept productive beta chains. Duplicate CDR3 protein sequences are folded into a single record with the most common DNA and genes. Clone size and V and J calls follow TCRdb, not the original study. For this sample the table gives hundreds of thousands of distinct CDR3 sequences, of which less than 35% were detected only once. 0.5% to 0.6% of the sample is held by the ten biggest clonotypes.

The germline V gene (reference sequence) sets CDR1 to DFQATT and CDR2 to SNEGSKA. Trimming costs V 0 bases and J 7 bases, and their ends lie 18 bases apart. Including cysteine and phenylalanine, the CDR3 has 15 amino acids. Only the CDR3 DNA stays, 45 bases, in frame from base 1. To demonstrate the VDJtools post-analysis software, the study profiled TCR beta repertoires from the peripheral blood of approximately twelve young patients with multiple sclerosis. The multiple sclerosis patients were children and adolescents between roughly 6 and 17 years of age. This clonotype appeared a few times. The antigen it recognizes is unknown. Qualities for individual bases were not recorded, and no much larger clone is one base off.

Sequencing was done on a sample of blood. The clonotype was recovered from a girl aged 10 to 17 with multiple sclerosis. Here the chain combines TRBV20-1 and TRBJ2-5, and TRBD2 may be the D gene, going by 5 matching bases. The CDR3 here reads CSARETGIISRTQYF. The nucleotide sequence is given as TGCAGTGCTAGAGAGACGGGGATAATATCTAGGACCCAGTACTTC.